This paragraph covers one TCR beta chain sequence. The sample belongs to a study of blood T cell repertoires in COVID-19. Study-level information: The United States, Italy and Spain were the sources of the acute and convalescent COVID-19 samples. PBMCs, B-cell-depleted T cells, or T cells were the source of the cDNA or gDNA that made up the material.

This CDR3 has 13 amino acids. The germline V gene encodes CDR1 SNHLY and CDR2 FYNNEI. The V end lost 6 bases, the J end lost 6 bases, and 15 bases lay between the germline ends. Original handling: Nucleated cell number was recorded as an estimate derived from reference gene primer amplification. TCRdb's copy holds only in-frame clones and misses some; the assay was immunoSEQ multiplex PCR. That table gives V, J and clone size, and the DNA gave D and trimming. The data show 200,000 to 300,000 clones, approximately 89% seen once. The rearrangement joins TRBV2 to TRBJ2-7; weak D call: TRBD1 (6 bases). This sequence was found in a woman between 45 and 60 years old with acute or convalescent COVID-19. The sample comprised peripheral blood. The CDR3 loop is CASSGQLNGEQYF. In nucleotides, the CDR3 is TGTGCCAGCAGCGGACAGCTCAATGGCGAGCAGTACTTC.